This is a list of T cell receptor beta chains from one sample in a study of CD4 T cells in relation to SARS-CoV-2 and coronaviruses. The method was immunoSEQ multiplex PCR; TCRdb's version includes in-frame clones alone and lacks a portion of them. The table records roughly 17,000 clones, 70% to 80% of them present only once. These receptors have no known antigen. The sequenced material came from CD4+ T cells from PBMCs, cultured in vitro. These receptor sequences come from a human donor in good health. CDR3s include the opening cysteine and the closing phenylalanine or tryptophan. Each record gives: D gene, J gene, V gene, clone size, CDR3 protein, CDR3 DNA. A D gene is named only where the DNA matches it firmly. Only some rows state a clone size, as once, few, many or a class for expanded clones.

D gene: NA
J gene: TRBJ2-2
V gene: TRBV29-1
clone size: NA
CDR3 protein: CSVEEQGDTGELFF
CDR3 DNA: TGCAGCGTTGAAGAACAGGGCGACACCGGGGAGCTGTTTTTT

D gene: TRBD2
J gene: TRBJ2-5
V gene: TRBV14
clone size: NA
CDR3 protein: CASSLGLAGVETQYF
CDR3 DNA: TGTGCCAGCAGCCTCGGACTAGCGGGAGTGGAGACCCAGTACTTC

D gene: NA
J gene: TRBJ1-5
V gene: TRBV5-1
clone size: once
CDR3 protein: CASSSQGNQPQHF
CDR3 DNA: TGCGCCAGCAGCTCACAGGGTAATCAGCCCCAGCATTTT

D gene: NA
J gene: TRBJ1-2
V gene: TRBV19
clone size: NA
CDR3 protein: CASSIPGGNYGYTF
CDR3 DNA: TGTGCCAGTAGTATCCCCGGGGGGAACTATGGCTACACCTTC

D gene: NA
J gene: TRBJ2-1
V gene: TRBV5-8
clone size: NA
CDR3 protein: CASSLPGRGYNEQFF
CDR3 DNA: TGTGCCAGCAGCTTACCCGGACGGGGCTACAATGAGCAGTTCTTC

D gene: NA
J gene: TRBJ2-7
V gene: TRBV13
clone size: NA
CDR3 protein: CASSLSYLISEQYF
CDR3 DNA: TGTGCCAGCAGCTTAAGTTACCTAATATCCGAGCAGTACTTC

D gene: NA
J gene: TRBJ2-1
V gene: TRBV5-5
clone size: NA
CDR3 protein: CASSLEVGKSYNEQFF
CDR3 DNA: TGTGCCAGCAGCTTGGAAGTGGGGAAATCCTACAATGAGCAGTTCTTC

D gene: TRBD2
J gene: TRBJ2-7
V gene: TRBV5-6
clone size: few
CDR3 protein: CASSFLAGDEQYF
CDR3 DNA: TGTGCCAGCAGCTTTTTAGCGGGAGACGAGCAGTACTTC

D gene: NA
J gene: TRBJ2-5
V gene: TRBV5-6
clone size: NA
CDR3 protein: CASSPKSRLGETQYF
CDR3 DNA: TGTGCCAGCAGCCCCAAATCCCGACTGGGCGAGACCCAGTACTTC

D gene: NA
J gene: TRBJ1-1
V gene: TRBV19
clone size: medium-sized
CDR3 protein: CASTQGLMNTEAFF
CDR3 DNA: TGTGCCAGCACCCAGGGGCTCATGAACACTGAAGCTTTCTTT

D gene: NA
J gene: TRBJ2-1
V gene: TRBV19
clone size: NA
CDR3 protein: CASTSLPGSRSYEQFF
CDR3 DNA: TGTGCCAGTACTAGCCTCCCCGGGAGCCGTTCATATGAGCAGTTCTTC

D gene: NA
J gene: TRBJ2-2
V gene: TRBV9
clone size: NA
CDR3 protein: CASSPGGGGGTGELFF
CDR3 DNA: TGTGCCAGCAGCCCTGGAGGCGGCGGAGGAACCGGGGAGCTGTTTTTT

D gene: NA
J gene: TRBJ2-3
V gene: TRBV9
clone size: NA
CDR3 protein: CASSANNRADTQYF
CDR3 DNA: TGTGCCAGCAGCGCTAATAATAGGGCGGATACGCAGTATTTT

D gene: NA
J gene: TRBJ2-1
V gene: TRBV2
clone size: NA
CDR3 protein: CASSEVLNGYNEQFF
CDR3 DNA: TGTGCCAGCAGTGAGGTGCTAAACGGCTACAATGAGCAGTTCTTC

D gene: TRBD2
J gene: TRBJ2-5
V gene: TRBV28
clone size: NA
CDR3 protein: CASSVRLAGAETQYF
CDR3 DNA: TGTGCCAGCAGCGTGAGGCTAGCGGGAGCGGAGACCCAGTACTTC

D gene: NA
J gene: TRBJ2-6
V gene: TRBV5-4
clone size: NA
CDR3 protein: CASSLDQGGYSGANVLTF
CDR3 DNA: TGTGCCAGCAGCTTGGATCAGGGAGGCTACTCCGGGGCCAACGTCCTGACTTTC

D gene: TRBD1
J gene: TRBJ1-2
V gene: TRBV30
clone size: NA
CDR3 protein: CAWRGQGDNYGYTF
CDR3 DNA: TGTGCCTGGAGAGGACAGGGGGATAACTATGGCTACACCTTC

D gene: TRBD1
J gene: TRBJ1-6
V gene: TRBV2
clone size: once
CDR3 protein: CASSWWTGDSPLHF
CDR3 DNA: TGTGCCAGCAGTTGGTGGACAGGGGATTCACCCCTCCACTTT

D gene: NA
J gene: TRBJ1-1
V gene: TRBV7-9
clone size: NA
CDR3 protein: CASSLVFLDTEAFF
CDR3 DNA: TGTGCCAGCAGCTTAGTCTTTTTGGACACTGAAGCTTTCTTT

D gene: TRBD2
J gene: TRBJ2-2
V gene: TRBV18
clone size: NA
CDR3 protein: CATIAGEVTGELFF
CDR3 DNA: TGTGCCACCATAGCGGGAGAGGTCACCGGGGAGCTGTTTTTT

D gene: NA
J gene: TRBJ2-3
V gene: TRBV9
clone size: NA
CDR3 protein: CASSVEARGTDTQYF
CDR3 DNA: TGTGCCAGCAGCGTAGAGGCTCGAGGCACAGATACGCAGTATTTT